This T cell receptor beta chain was found in a study of blood T cell repertoires in COVID-19. Study context: Whether acute or convalescent, the COVID-19 samples came from the United States, Italy and Spain. In each case, the material was cDNA or gDNA derived from T cells, B-cell-depleted T cells, or PBMCs.

The CDR3 loop spans 15 amino acids. From germline, CDR1 is LGHNA and CDR2 YNFKEQ. The V end lost 2 bases, the J end lost 11 bases, and 19 bases lay between the germline ends. In terms of age and location, participants ranged from about 18 to 100 years and lived in about 25 US areas. Here immunoSEQ multiplex PCR was the method, and the copy in TCRdb shows in-frame clones only, minus some. The sample has some 260,000 clones, under 90% seen once. This clone was seen a handful of times. Sequenced material: PBMCs or T cells enriched from blood (not recorded which). The J gene is TRBJ1-3, the V gene TRBV4-2; D ambiguous. The source of this sequence is a man aged 35 to 55 who had recovered from COVID-19. The CDR3 reads CASSQIQRTSAPIYF. The CDR3 DNA reads as TGTGCCAGCAGCCAAATCCAACGAACTTCTGCCCCCATATATTTT.